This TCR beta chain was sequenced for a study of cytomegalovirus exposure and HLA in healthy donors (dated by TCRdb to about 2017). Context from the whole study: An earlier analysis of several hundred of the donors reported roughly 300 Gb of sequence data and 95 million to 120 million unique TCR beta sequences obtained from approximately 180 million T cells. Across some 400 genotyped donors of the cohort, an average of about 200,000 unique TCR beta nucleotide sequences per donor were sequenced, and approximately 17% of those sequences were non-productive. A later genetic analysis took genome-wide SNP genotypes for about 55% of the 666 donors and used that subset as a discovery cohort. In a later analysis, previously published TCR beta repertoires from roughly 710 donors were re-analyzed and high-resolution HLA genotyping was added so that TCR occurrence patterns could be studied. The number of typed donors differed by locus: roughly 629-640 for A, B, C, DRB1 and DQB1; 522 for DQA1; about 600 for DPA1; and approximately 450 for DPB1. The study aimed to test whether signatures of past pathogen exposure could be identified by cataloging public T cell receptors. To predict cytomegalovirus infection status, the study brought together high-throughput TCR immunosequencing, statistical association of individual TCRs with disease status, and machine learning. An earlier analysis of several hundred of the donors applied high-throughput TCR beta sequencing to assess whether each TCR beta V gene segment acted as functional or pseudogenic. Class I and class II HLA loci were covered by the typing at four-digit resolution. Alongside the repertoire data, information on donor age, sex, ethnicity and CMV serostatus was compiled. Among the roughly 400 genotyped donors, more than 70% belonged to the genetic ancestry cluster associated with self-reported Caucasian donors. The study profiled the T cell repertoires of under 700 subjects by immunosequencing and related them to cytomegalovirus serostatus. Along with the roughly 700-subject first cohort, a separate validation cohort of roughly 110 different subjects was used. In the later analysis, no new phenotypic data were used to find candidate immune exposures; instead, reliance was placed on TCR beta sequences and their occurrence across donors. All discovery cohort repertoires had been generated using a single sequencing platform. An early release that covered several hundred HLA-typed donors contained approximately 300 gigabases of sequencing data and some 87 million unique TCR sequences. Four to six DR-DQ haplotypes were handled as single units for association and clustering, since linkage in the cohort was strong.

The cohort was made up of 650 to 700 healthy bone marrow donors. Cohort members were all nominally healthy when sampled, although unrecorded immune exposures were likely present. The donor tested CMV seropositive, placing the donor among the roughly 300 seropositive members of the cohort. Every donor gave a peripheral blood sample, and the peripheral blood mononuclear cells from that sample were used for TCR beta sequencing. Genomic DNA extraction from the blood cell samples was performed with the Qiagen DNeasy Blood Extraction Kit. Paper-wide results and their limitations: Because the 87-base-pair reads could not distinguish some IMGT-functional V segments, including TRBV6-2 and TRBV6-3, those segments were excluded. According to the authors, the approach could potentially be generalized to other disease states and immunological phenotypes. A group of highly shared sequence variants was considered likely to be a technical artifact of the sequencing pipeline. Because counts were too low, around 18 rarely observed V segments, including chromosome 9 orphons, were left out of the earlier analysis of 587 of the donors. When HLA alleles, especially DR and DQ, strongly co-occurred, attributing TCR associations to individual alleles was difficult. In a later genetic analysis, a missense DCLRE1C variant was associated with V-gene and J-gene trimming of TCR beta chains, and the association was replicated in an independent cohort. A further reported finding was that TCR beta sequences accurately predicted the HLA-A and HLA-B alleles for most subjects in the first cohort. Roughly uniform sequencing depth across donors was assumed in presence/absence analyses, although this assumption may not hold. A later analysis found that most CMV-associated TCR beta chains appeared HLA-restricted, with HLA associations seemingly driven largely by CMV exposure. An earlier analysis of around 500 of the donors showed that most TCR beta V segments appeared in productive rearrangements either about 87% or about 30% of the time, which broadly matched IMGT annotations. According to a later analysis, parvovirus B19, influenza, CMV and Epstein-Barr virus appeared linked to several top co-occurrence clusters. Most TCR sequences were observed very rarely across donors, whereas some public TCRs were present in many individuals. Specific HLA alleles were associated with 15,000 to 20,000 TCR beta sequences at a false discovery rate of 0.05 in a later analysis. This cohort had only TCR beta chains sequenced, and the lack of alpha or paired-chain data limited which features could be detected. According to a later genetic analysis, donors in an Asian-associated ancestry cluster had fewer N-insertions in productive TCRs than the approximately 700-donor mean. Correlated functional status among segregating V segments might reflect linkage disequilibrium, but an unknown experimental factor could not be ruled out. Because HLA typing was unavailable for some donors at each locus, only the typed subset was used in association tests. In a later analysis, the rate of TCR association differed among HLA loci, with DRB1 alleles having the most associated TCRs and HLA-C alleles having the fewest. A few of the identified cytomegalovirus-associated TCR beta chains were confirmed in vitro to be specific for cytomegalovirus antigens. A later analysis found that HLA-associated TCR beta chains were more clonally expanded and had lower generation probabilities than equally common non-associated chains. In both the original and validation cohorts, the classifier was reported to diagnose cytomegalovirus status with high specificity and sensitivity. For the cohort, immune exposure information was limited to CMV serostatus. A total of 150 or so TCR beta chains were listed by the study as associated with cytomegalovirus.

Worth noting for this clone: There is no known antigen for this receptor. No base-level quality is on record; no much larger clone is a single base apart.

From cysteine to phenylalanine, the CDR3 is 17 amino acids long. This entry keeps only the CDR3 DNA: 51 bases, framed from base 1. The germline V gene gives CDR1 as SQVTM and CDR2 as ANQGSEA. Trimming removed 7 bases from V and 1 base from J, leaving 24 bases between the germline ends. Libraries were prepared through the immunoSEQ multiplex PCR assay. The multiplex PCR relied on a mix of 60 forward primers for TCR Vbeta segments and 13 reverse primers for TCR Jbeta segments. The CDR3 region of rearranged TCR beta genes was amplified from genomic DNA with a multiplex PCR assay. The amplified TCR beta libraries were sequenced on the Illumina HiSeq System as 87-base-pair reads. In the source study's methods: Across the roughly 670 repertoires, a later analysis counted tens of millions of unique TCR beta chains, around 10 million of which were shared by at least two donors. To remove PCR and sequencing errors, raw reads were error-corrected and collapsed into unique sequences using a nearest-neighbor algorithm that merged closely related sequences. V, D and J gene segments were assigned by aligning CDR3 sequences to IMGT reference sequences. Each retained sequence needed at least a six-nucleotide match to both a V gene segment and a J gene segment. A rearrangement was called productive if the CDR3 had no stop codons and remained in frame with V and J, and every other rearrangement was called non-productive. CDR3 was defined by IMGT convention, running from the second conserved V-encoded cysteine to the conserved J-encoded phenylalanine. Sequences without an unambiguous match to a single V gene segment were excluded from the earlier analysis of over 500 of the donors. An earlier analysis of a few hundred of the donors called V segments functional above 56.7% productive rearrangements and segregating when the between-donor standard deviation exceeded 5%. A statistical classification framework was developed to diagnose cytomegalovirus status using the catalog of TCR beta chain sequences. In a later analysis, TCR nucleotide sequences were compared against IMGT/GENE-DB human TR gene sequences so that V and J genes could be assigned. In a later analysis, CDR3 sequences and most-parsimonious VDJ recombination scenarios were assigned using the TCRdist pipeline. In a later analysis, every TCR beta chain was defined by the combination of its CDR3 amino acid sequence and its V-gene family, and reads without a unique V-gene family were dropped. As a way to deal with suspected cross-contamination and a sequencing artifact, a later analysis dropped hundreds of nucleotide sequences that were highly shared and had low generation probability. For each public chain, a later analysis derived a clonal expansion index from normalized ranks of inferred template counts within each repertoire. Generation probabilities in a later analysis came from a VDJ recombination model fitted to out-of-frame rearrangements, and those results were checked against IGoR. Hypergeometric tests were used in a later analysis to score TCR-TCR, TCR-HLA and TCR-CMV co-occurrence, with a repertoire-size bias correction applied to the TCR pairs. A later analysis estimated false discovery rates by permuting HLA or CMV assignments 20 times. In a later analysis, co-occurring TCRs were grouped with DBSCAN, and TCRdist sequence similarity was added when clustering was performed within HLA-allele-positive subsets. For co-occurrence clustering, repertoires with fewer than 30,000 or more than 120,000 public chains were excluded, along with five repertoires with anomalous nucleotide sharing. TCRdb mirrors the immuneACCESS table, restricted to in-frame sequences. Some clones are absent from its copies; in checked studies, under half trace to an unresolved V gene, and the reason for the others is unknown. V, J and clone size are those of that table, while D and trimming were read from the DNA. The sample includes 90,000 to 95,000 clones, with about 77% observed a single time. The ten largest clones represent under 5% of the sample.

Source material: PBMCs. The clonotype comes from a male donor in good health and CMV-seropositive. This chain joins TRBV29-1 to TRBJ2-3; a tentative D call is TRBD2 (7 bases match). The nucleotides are TGCAGCGCGGGGGGAGGGGGGCTAGCGGTGGGCACAGATACGCAGTATTTT. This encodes CSAGGGGLAVGTDTQYF.